The 17 T cell receptor beta chains listed next were all sequenced from one sample in a study of T cells in Graves' hyperthyroidism and ophthalmopathy. Amplification of TCR beta CDR3 regions was performed using RNA transcripts as template. First-round RT-PCR targeting the TCR CDR3 was performed with the HTBI primer set. In TCRdb, the multiplex PCR reads were re-called with MiXCR into one record per CDR3 protein. This sample has around 240,000 distinct CDR3 sequences, with 13% to 15% found just once. Sequencing input: blood. Every receptor here comes from a woman aged 40 to 55 with Graves' hyperthyroidism that later progressed to Graves' ophthalmopathy.

The sample holds many counts of this clonotype. V gene TRBV11-2 combines with J gene TRBJ2-2; the D is unclear. The CDR3 extends over 16 amino acids. V shed 5 bases and J shed 3 bases, with 16 bases lying between them. Germline assignment: CDR1 SGHAT and CDR2 FQNNGV. This CDR3 reads CASSLSRTPDTGELFF. DNA for the CDR3: TGTGCCAGCAGCCTATCCCGGACCCCGGACACCGGGGAGCTGTTTTTT. Supplemented by reference TRBV11-2 and TRBJ2-2, the full variable domain reads EAGVAQSPRYKIIEKRQSVAFWCNPISGHATLYWYQQILGQGPKLLIQFQNNGVVDDSQLPKDRFSAERLKGVDSTLKIQPAKLEDSAVYLCASSLSRTPDTGELFFGEGSRLTVL.

The sample holds many counts of this clonotype. The genes are TRBV29-1 and TRBJ2-2; 8 nucleotides match TRBD2. This CDR3 has 13 amino acids. The germline gives CDR1 SQVTM, CDR2 ANQGSEA. V was pared by 8 bases and J by 7 bases, with 9 bases of the junction left unmatched. The CDR3 coding sequence is TGCAGCACTGGCGGAGCGGGAGTCGGGGAGCTGTTTTTT. Its translation: CSTGGAGVGELFF.

In its sample, this clonotype was seen many times. In nucleotides, the CDR3 is TGTGCCAGCAGTGTTTACAGGAACACTGAAGCTTTCTTT. Its translation is CASSVYRNTEAFF. The chain links TRBV2 to TRBJ1-1; no firm D call. V lost 4 bases and J 1 base, leaving 7 bases between the germline ends. The V gene's germline CDR1 is SNHLY and CDR2 FYNNEI. The length of the CDR3 is 13 residues.

This clonotype was observed a few times. The chain links TRBV7-2 to TRBJ1-1; D might be TRBD1 (5 bases). V gave up 1 base and J gave up 4 bases, with 10 bases separating them. CDR1 and CDR2 from the germline V gene are SGHTA and FQGNSA. The CDR3 sequence is 14 residues long. CDR3 sequence (DNA): TGTGCCAGCAGCTTAGAGGGCAGGGCCACTGAAGCTTTCTTT. This gives the protein CASSLEGRATEAFF.

This clonotype was recorded at least ten times. The chain carries TRBV28 and TRBJ2-5, with D possibly being TRBD2 (5 bases). V was shortened by 3 bases and J by 4 bases, with 9 bases between the two germline ends. The V gene's germline CDR1 is MDHEN and CDR2 SYDVKM. The CDR3 has 13 residues. CDR3 residues: CASSFVRGETQYF. The DNA of the CDR3 is TGTGCCAGCAGTTTCGTCCGGGGAGAGACCCAGTACTTC.

This clonotype was counted ten times or more. This chain connects TRBV2 to TRBJ1-5; D gene ambiguous. V lost 6 bases to trimming and J lost 5 bases, with 11 bases between them. The CDR3 spans 13 residues. CDR1 is SNHLY, CDR2 FYNNEI, per germline. The CDR3 loop is CASRGSLYQPQHF. The CDR3 region has the DNA TGTGCCAGCAGGGGTTCTCTTTATCAGCCCCAGCATTTT. The whole variable domain, filled in from reference TRBV2 and TRBJ1-5, reads EPEVTQTPSHQVTQMGQEVILRCVPISNHLYFYWYRQILGQKVEFLVSFYNNEISEKSEIFDDQFSVERPDGSNFTLKIRSTKLEDSAMYFCASRGSLYQPQHFGDGTRLSIL.

The chain uses TRBV5-5 and TRBJ1-5; D is unclear. The germline V gene has CDR1 SGHKS and CDR2 YYEKEE (reference sequence). Deletions cut 4 bases from V and 9 bases from J, with 14 bases between. This CDR3 contains 13 residues. The CDR3 DNA is TGTGCCAGCAGCAACGCACCCGAGGGGCCCCAGCATTTT. Its protein is CASSNAPEGPQHF.

The V and J genes are TRBV5-1 and TRBJ2-5; no clear D gene. Germline V gene lookup returns CDR1 SGHRS and CDR2 YFSETQ. The V end was cut by 6 bases, the J end by 5 bases, with 8 bases between. The length of the CDR3 is 11 residues. CDR3 region: CASMEGETQYF. The CDR3 bases are TGCGCCAGCATGGAAGGGGAGACCCAGTACTTC.

This rearrangement joins TRBV11-2 to TRBJ2-1, with 12 nucleotides matching TRBD2. There are 15 residues in the CDR3. The V segment lost 3 bases and the J segment 7 bases; nucleotides outside the gene matches: 4. Germline V gene data show CDR1 as SGHAT and CDR2 as FQNNGV. For the CDR3, the DNA is TGTGCCAGCAGCTTTACTAGCGGGGGGAGTAATGAGCAGTTCTTC. This gives the protein CASSFTSGGSNEQFF.

In this sample, this clonotype turned up once. It may be a read error: a sequence one base away is much more abundant. CDR3 sequence (DNA): TGTGCCAGCTCACCCCAAGCAGAGGCGGATACGCAGGATTTT. Translated, it gives CASSPQAEADTQDF. This chain connects TRBV18 to TRBJ2-3; D call uncertain. CDR3 length: 14 residues. Germline V gene lookup returns CDR1 KGHSH and CDR2 LQKENI.

Details on this clonotype: Relative to the germline gene, one junction end is altered; a read error may explain this. This rearrangement joins TRBV2 to TRBJ2-1; 7 bases align to TRBD2. Germline CDR1 SNHLY, CDR2 FYNNEI. This CDR3 has 15 residues. As DNA, the CDR3 is TGTGCCAGCGCCTCCAATGGCGGGAGTTACAATGGGCAGTCCTTC. Translation: CASASNGGSYNGQSF.

This clonotype was picked up many times. V and J are TRBV2 and TRBJ2-5; D remains ambiguous. CDR1 and CDR2 from the germline V gene are SNHLY and FYNNEI. V dropped 9 bases and J dropped 5 bases, with 16 bases sitting between them. The CDR3 sequence is 13 residues long. CDR3 sequence: CASSITRAETQYF. In DNA, the CDR3 is TGTGCCAGTTCCATTACACGAGCGGAGACCCAGTACTTC.

This clonotype was counted between two and nine times. The chain uses TRBV5-6 and TRBJ1-2; 7 nucleotides match TRBD1. CDR1 SGHDT and CDR2 YYEEEE come from the germline V gene. This CDR3 is 14 amino acids long. Trimming took 4 bases from V and 5 from J; bases not matched to a gene: 8. In nucleotides, the CDR3 is TGTGCCAGCAGCCCGAGGAGGGGGCGTTATGGCTACACCTTC. As protein: CASSPRRGRYGYTF.

This clonotype was seen many times. The V and J genes are TRBV28 and TRBJ2-7; D is undetermined. The CDR3 has 14 residues. Germline CDR1 reads MDHEN; CDR2 reads SYDVKM. V lost 1 base and J 0 bases, leaving 7 bases between the germline ends. CDR3 sequence: CASSLSHSSYEQYF. DNA of the CDR3: TGTGCCAGCAGTTTATCCCATAGCTCCTACGAGCAGTACTTC.

In its sample, this clonotype was seen many times. This sequence joins TRBV5-6 and TRBJ2-2; no firm D call. Germline loops: CDR1 SGHDT, CDR2 YYEEEE. Between the trimmed V and J ends, which lost 4 bases and 7 bases, there was a span of 8 bases. There are 12 residues in the CDR3. In DNA form, the CDR3 reads TGTGCCAGCAGCCCCGAGGACGGGGAGCTGTTTTTT. Encoded protein: CASSPEDGELFF.

The chain couples TRBV6-5 to TRBJ1-3; D is uncertain. This CDR3 is 14 amino acids long. Trimming left V 2 bases short and J 0 bases short, with 5 bases between. Germline V gives CDR1 MNHEY, CDR2 SVGAGI. The CDR3 is CASSYANSGNTIYF. As DNA, the CDR3 is TGTGCCAGCAGTTACGCTAACTCTGGAAACACCATATATTTT.

Ten or more counts support this clonotype. V gene TRBV6-1 combines with J gene TRBJ2-7, with D tentatively TRBD2 (6 bases). V was clipped by 4 bases and J by 4 bases, with 20 bases between them. CDR1 is MNHNS, CDR2 SASEGT, per germline. This CDR3 is built from 16 residues. The CDR3 DNA reads TGTGCCAGCAGTGGCCGGGACTCCCGTTGGAGTTACGAGCAGTACTTC. Translated: CASSGRDSRWSYEQYF.